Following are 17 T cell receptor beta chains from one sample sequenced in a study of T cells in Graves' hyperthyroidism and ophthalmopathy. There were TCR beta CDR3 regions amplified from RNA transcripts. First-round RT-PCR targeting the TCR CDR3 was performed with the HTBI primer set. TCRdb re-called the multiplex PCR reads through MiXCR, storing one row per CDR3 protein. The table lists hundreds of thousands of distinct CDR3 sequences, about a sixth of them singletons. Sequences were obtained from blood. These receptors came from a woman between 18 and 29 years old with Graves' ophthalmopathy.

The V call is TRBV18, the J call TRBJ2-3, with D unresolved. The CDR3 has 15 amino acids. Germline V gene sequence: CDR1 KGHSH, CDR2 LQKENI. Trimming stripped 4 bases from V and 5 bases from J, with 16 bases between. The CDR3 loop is CASSLVDSLVDTQYF. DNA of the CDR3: TGTGCCAGCTCACTGGTGGATAGTTTAGTAGATACGCAGTATTTT.

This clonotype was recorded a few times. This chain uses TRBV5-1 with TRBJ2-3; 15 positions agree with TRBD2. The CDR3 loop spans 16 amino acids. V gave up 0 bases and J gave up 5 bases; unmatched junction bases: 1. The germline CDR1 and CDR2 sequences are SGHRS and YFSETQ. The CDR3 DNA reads TGCGCCAGCAGCTTGGGGACTAGCGGGAGGGAAGATACGCAGTATTTT. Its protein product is CASSLGTSGREDTQYF.

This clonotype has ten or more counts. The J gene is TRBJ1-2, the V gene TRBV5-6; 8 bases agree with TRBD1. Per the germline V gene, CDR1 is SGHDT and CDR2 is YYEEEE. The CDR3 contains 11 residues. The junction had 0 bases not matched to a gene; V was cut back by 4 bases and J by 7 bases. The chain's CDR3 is CASSGQGGYTF. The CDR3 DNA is TGTGCCAGCAGCGGACAGGGTGGCTACACCTTC.

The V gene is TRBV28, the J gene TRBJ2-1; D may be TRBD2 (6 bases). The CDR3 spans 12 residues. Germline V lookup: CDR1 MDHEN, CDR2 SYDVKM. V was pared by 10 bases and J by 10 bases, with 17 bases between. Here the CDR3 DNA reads TGTGCCATTACACCCTGGGGGGAGGAGCAGTTCTTC. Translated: CAITPWGEEQFF.

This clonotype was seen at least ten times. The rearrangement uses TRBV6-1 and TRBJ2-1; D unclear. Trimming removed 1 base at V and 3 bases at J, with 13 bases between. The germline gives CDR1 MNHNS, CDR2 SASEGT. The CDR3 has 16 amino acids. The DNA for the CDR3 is TGTGCCAGCAGTGAAGGCAGTTTTAACTACTACAATGAGCAGTTCTTC. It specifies CASSEGSFNYYNEQFF.

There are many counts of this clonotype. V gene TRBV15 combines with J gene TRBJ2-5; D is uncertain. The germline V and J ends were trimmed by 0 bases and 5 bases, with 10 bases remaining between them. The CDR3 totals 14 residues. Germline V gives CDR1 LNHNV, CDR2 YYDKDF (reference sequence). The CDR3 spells CATSREKPWETQYF. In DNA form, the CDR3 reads TGTGCCACCAGCAGAGAAAAGCCATGGGAGACCCAGTACTTC.

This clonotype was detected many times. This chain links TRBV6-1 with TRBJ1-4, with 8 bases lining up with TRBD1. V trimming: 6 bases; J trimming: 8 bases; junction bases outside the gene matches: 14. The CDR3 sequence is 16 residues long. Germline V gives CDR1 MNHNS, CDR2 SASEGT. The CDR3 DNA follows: TGTGCCAGCAGGGGGGATCCAGGGGGCTTACGGGAAAAACTGTTTTTT. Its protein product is CASRGDPGGLREKLFF.

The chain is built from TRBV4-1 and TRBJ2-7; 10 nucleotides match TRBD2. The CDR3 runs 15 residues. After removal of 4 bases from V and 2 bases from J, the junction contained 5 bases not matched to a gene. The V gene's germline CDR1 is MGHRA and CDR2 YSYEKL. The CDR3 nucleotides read TGCGCCAGCAGCCTAAGGACTAGCGGAGCCTACGAGCAGTACTTC. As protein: CASSLRTSGAYEQYF.

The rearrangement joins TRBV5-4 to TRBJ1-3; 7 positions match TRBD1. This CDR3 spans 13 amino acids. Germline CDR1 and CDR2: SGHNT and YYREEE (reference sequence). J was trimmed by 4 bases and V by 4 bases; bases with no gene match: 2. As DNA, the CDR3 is TGTGCCAGCAGCGAGGGACAGGGAAACACCATATATTTT. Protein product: CASSEGQGNTIYF.

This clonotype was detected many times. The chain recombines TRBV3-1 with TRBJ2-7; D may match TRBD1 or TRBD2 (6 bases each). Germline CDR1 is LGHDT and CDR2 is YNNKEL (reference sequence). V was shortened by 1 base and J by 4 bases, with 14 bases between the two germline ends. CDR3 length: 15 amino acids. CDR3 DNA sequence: TGTGCCAGCAGCCAAGCCCCGGGGGCGTCGTACGAGCAGTACTTC. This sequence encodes CASSQAPGASYEQYF.

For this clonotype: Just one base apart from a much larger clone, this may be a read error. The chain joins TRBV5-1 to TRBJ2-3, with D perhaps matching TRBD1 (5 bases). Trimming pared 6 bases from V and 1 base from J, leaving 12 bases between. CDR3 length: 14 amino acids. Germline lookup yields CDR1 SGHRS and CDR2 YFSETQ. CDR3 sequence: CASKGTGGTDTQYF. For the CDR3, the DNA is TGCGCCAGCAAAGGTACAGGTGGCACAGATACGCAGTATTTT. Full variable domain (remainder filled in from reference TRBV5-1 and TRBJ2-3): KAGVTQTPRYLIKTRGQQVTLSCSPISGHRSVSWYQQTPGQGLQFLFEYFSETQRNKGNFPGRFSGRQFSNSRSEMNVSTLELGDSALYLCASKGTGGTDTQYFGPGTRLTVL.

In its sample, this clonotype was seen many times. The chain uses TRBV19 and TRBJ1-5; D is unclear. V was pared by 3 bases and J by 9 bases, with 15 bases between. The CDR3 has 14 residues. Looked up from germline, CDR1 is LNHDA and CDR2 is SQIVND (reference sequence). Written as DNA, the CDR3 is TGTGCCAGTAGTATCTCGGACGGGTCAGGGCCCCAGCATTTT. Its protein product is CASSISDGSGPQHF.

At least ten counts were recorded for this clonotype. The DNA for the CDR3 is TGTGCCAGCAGCCAAGAAGGGACGGGAGGTGGAGAGACCCAGTACTTC. This encodes CASSQEGTGGGETQYF. The rearrangement joins TRBV4-2 to TRBJ2-5; 7 bases are a match to TRBD2. The V gene's germline CDR1 is LGHNA and CDR2 YNFKEQ. V was pared by 0 bases and J by 4 bases, with 8 bases of the junction left unmatched. The CDR3 length is 16 residues.

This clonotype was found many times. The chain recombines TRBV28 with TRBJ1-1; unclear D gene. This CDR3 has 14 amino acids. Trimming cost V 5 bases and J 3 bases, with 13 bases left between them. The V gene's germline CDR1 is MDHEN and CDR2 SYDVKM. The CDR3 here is CASSPAQLDTEAFF. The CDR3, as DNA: TGTGCCAGCAGTCCTGCCCAATTGGACACTGAAGCTTTCTTT.

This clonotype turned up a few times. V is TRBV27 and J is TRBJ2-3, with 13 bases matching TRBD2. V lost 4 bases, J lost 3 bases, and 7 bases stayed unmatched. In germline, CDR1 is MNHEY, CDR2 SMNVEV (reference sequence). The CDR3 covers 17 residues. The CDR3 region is CASSSLGLAGETDTQYF. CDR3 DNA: TGTGCCAGCAGTTCCCTCGGACTAGCGGGAGAAACAGATACGCAGTATTTT.

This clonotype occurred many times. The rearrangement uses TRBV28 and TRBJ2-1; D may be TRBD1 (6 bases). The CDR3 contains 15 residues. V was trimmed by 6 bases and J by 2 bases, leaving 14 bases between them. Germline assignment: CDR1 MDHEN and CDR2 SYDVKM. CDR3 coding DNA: TGTGCCAGCAGCCGGGACAAGGCCGCCTACAATGAGCAGTTCTTC. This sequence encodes CASSRDKAAYNEQFF.

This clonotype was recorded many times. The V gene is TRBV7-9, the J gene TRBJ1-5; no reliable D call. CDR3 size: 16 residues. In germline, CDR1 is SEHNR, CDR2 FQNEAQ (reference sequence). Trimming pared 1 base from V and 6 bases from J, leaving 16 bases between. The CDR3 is CASSLDAAASRQPQHF. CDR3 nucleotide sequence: TGTGCCAGCAGCTTAGATGCGGCAGCTAGCCGTCAGCCCCAGCATTTT.